This T cell receptor beta chain is drawn from a study of ipilimumab plus nivolumab after autologous stem cell transplantation. Study-wide findings and caveats: Per the authors, repertoire, Treg and microbiota data justify further study.

A remark on this clone: Antigen unknown.

CDR3 length: 15 amino acids. Trimming cost V 7 bases and J 4 bases, with 19 bases left between them. Germline V gives CDR1 SNHLY, CDR2 FYNNEI. Sequencing was performed with immunoSEQ multiplex PCR; in TCRdb, only in-frame clones are kept and a portion is missing. The sample shows some 45,000 clones, around nine tenths of them seen only once. The TCR comes from a male donor with multiple myeloma. The gene calls are TRBV2 and TRBJ1-1; D is possibly TRBD1 (6 bases). Specimen: PBMCs, collected in a trial of ipilimumab plus nivolumab as post-transplant consolidation. The CDR3 bases are TGTGCCAGCAAGGGGGGGGCGTTTTCTGCCACTGAAGCTTTCTTT. It encodes CASKGGAFSATEAFF. The variable domain in full, completed from reference TRBV2 and TRBJ1-1, reads EPEVTQTPSHQVTQMGQEVILRCVPISNHLYFYWYRQILGQKVEFLVSFYNNEISEKSEIFDDQFSVERPDGSNFTLKIRSTKLEDSAMYFCASKGGAFSATEAFFGQGTRLTVV.